This TCR beta chain was found in a study of shared clonotypes between healthy human individuals. Study summary: A donor's plate count was three for CD4 naive and three for CD4 memory; CD8 naive had two and CD8 memory one.

All donors were healthy HIV-negative adults lacking recent acute infections or vaccinations. TCRdb keeps only in-frame clones here, not all; method: immunoSEQ multiplex PCR. The table includes over a million clones, about 96% detected once. This clone was found once. The antigen is not known. Points from the study as a whole: The sharing of 4.5% to 5.5% of naive CD4 clonotypes was seen across a handful of donors. Exclusively blood specimens were collected; tissue repertoires likely differ.

In germline, CDR1 is MDHEN, CDR2 SYDVKM. V was trimmed by 3 bases and J by 0 bases, leaving 5 bases between them. The CDR3 extends over 13 amino acids. Sequenced: naive CD4+ T cells sorted from blood. The subset: CD45RA+ positively selected. The V call is TRBV28, the J call TRBJ1-2; D ambiguous. The TCR comes from a man aged 25 to 45 in good health. The DNA of the CDR3 is TGTGCCAGCAGTTTTATAGCTAACTATGGCTACACCTTC. This codes for CASSFIANYGYTF.